The clone carrying this T cell receptor (beta chain) was found many times. The antigen remains unidentified. The source of the sample is a study of T cells in Graves' hyperthyroidism and ophthalmopathy. Study at large: Blood from the periphery was taken at initial diagnosis, before any treatment.

Study outcomes and limitations: Most thyroid clonotypes with frequency above 0.001 were detected in blood.

RNA transcripts served as the template for amplifying TCR beta CDR3 regions. First-round RT-PCR of the TCR CDR3 relied on the HTBI primer set. Each CDR3 protein is one row after TCRdb ran MiXCR on the multiplex PCR reads. Of about 590,000 distinct CDR3 sequences listed, 15% to 17% are singletons. The CDR3 length is 13 residues. CDR1 is SGHVS, CDR2 FNYEAQ, per germline. Trimming left V 1 base short and J 5 bases short, with 9 bases between. The sequencing input was blood. The TCR originated in a woman in her 30s with Graves' hyperthyroidism. J is TRBJ2-7 and V is TRBV7-6, with D hard to call. CDR3: CASSLGPSNEQYF. The CDR3 DNA reads TGTGCCAGCAGCTTAGGTCCGTCCAACGAGCAGTACTTC. The variable domain in full, with the rest retrieved from reference TRBV7-6 and TRBJ2-7, is GAGVSQSPRYKVTKRGQDVALRCDPISGHVSLYWYRQALGQGPEFLTYFNYEAQQDKSGLPNDRFSAERPEGSISTLTIQRTEQRDSAMYRCASSLGPSNEQYFGPGTRLTVT.